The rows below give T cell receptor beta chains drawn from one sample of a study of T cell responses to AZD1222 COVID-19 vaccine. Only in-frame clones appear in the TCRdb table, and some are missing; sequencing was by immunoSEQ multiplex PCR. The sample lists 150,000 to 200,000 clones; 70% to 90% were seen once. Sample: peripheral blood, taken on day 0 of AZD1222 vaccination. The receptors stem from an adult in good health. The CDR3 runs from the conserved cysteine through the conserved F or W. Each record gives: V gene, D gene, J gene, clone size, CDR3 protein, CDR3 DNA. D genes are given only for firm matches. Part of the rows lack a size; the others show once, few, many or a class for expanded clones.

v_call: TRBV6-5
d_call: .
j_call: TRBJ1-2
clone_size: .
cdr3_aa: CASSYMGGDANYGYTF
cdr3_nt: TGTGCCAGCAGTTACATGGGCGGGGATGCCAACTATGGCTACACCTTC

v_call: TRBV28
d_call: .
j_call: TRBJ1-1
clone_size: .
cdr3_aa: CASSLSTGGGPMAEAFF
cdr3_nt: TGTGCCAGCAGTTTATCCACAGGTGGGGGTCCGATGGCTGAAGCTTTCTTT

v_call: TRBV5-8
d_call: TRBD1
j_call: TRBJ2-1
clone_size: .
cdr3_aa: CASSWGTADNEQFF
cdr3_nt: TGTGCCAGCAGCTGGGGGACAGCAGACAATGAGCAGTTCTTC

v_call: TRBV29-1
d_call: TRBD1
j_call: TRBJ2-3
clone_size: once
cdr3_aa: CSVEGQGSDTQYF
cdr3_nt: TGCAGCGTTGAAGGACAGGGGTCAGATACGCAGTATTTT

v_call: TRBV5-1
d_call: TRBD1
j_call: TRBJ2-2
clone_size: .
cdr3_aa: CASSSVRGQVGELFF
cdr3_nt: TGCGCCAGCAGCTCTGTGAGGGGGCAGGTCGGGGAGCTGTTTTTT

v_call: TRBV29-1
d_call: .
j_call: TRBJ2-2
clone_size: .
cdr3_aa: CSALTGELFF
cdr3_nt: TGCAGCGCTCTCACCGGGGAGCTGTTTTTT

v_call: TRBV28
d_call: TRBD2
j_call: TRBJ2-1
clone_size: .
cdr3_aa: CASSYNSGDRGFDEQFF
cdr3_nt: TGTGCCAGCAGTTATAATAGCGGGGATAGGGGATTCGATGAGCAGTTCTTC

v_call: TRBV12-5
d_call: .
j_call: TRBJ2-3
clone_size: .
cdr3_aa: CASGFEGPQDTQYF
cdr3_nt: TGTGCTAGTGGTTTCGAGGGCCCCCAGGATACGCAGTATTTT

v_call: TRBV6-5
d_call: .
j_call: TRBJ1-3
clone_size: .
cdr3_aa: CASSSRTPGNTIYF
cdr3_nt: TGTGCCAGCAGCTCCCGGACCCCTGGAAACACCATATATTTT

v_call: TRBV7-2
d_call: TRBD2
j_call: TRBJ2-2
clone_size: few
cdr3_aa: CASSLVAGGRGGELFF
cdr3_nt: TGTGCCAGCAGCTTAGTAGCGGGGGGCCGCGGCGGGGAGCTGTTTTTT

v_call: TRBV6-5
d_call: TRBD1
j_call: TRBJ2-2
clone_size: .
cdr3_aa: CASWEGQGPGGELFF
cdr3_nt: TGTGCCAGCTGGGAGGGACAGGGGCCCGGAGGGGAGCTGTTTTTT

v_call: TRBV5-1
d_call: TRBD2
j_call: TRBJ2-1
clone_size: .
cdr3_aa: CASSSGLDGYNEQFF
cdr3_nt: TGCGCCAGCAGCTCCGGACTAGACGGCTACAATGAGCAGTTCTTC

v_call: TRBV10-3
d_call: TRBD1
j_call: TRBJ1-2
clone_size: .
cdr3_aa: CAISVGQGLIYGYTF
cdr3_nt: TGTGCCATCAGTGTGGGACAGGGGTTAATCTATGGCTACACCTTC

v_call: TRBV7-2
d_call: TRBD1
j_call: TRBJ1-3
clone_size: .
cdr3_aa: CASSQLGATGAGNTIYF
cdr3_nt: TGTGCCAGCAGCCAGTTAGGGGCGACAGGGGCTGGAAACACCATATATTTT